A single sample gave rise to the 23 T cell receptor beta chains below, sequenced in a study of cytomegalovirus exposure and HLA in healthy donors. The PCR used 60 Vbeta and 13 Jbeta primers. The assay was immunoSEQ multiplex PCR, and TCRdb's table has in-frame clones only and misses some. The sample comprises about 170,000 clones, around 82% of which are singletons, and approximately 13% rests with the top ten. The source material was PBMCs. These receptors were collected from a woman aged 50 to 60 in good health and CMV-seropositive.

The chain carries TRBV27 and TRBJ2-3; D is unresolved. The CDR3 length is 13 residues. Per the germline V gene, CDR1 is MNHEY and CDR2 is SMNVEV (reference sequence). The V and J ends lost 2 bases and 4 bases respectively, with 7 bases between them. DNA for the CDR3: TGTGCCAGCAGTTTAACTTCTGCAGATACGCAGTATTTT. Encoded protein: CASSLTSADTQYF.

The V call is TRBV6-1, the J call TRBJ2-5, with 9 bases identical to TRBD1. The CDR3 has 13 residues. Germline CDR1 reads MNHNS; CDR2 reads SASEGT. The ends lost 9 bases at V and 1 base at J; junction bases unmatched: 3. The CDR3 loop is CASSGQGQETQYF. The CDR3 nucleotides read TGTGCCAGTTCGGGACAGGGCCAAGAGACCCAGTACTTC.

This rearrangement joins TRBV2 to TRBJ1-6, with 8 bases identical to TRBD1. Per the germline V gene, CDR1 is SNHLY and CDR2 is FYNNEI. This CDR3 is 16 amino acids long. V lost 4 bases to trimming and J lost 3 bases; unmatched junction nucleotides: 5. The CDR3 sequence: CASSVDRGNYNSPLHF. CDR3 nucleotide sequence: TGTGCCAGCAGTGTAGACAGGGGAAACTATAATTCACCCCTCCACTTT.

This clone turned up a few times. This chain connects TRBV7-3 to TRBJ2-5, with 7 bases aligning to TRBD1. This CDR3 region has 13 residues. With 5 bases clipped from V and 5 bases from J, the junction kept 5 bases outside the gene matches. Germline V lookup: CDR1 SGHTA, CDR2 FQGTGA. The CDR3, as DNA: TGTGCCAGCAGCGACAGGGTTGAGGAGACCCAGTACTTC. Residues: CASSDRVEETQYF.

The DNA of the CDR3 is TGTGCCAGCAGCTTGGTTCAGGCCGGTGGCTACACCTTC. Its translation is CASSLVQAGGYTF. The rearrangement uses TRBV5-4 and TRBJ1-2, with D unclear. The CDR3 has 13 amino acids. V shed 0 bases and J shed 7 bases, with 10 bases lying between them. Germline CDR1 reads SGHNT; CDR2 reads YYREEE (reference sequence). The entire variable domain, with the rest obtained from reference TRBV5-4 and TRBJ1-2, is as follows: ETGVTQSPTHLIKTRGQQVTLRCSSQSGHNTVSWYQQALGQGPQFIFQYYREEENGRGNFPPRFSGLQFPNYSSELNVNALELDDSALYLCASSLVQAGGYTFGSGTRLTVV.

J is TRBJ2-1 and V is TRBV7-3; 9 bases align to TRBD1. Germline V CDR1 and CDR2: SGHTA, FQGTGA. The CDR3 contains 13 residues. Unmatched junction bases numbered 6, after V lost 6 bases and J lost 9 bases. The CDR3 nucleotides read TGTGCCAGCAGGGGACAGGGTGAGAGTGAGCAGTTCTTC. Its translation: CASRGQGESEQFF.

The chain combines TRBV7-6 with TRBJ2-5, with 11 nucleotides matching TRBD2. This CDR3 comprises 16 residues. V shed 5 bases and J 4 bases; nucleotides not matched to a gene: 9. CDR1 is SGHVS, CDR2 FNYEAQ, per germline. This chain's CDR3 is CASSPPTSGGGETQYF. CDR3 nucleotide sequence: TGTGCCAGCAGCCCGCCTACTAGCGGGGGAGGAGAGACCCAGTACTTC.

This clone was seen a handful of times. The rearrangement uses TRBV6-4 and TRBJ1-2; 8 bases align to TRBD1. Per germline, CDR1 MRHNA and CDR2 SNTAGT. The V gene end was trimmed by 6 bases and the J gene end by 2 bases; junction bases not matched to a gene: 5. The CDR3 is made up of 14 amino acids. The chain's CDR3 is CASRASGGNYGYTF. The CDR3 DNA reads TGTGCCAGCAGAGCTTCAGGGGGCAACTATGGCTACACCTTC.

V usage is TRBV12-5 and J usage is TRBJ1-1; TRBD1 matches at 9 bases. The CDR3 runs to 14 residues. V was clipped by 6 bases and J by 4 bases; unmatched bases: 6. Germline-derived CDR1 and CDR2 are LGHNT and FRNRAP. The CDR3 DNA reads TGTGCTAGTGGCCCCGACAGGGGGGGCACTGAAGCTTTCTTT. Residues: CASGPDRGGTEAFF.

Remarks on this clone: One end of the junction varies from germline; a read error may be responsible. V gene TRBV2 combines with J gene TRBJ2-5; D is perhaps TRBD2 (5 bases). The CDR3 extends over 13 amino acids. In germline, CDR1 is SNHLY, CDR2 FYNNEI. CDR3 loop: CASSKAGGETQYF. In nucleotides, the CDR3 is TGTGCCAGCAGTAAAGCAGGAGGAGAGACCCAGTACTTC.

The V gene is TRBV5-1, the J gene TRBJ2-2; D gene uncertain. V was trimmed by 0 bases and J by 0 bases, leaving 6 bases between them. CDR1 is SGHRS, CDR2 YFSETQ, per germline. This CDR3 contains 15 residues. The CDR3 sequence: CASSLGATNTGELFF. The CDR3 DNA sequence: TGCGCCAGCAGCTTGGGGGCCACGAACACCGGGGAGCTGTTTTTT.

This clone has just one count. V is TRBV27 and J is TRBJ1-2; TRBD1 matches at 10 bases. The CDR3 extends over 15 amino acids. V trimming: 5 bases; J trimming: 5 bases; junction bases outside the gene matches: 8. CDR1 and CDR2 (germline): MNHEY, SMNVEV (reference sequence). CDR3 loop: CASSPRRTGGYGYTF. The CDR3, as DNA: TGTGCCAGCAGTCCTAGGCGGACAGGGGGATATGGCTACACCTTC.

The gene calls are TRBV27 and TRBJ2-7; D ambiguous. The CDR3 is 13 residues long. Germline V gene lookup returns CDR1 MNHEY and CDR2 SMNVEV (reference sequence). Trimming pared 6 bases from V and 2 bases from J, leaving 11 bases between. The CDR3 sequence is CASSPKPAYEQYF. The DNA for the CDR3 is TGTGCCAGCAGCCCCAAGCCGGCCTACGAGCAGTACTTC.

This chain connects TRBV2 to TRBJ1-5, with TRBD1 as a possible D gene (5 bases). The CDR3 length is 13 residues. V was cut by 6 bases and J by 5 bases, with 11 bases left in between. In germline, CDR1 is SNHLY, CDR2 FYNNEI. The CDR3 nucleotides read TGTGCCAGCAGGATGGGGGGAGATCAGCCCCAGCATTTT. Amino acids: CASRMGGDQPQHF.

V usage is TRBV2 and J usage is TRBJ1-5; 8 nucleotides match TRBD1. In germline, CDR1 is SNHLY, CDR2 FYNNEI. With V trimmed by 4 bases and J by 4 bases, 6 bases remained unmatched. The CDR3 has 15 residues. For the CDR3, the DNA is TGTGCCAGCAGTGCCCGGACAGGGCCTAATCAGCCCCAGCATTTT. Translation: CASSARTGPNQPQHF.

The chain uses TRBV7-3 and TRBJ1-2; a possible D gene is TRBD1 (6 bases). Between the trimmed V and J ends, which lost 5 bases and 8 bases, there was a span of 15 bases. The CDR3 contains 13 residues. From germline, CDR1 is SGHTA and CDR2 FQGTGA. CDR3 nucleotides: TGTGCCAGCAGCCTCGGGACAATTCGCGGCTACACCTTC. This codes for CASSLGTIRGYTF.

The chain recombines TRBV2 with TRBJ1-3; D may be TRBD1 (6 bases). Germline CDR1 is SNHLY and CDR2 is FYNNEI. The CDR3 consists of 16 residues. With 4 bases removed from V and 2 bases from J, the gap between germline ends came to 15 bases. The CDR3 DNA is TGTGCCAGCAGTGCAGGATACACAGGGACTGGAAACACCATATATTTT. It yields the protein CASSAGYTGTGNTIYF.

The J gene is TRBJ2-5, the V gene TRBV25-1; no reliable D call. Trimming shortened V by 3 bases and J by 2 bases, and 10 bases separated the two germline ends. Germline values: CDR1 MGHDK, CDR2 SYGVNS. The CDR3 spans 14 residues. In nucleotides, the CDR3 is TGTGCCAGCAGTGACCCGCGGTCACAAGAGACCCAGTACTTC. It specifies CASSDPRSQETQYF.

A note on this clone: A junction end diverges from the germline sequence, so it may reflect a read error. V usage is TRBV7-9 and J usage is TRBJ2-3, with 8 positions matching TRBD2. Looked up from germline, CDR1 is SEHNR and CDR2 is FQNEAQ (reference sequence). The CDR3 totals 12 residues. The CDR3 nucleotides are TGTGCCAGCAGCTCCCCCGGGACTAGTGGGTTTTGG. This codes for CASSSPGTSGFW.

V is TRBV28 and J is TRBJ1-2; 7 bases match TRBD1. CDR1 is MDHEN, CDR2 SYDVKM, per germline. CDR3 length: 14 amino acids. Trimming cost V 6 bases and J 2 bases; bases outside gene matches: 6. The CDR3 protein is CASSLGQRNYGYTF. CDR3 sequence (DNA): TGTGCCAGCAGCCTGGGACAGAGGAACTATGGCTACACCTTC.

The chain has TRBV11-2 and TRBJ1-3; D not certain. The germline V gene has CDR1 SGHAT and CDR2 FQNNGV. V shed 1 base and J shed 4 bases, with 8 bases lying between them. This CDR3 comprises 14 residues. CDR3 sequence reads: CASSLAGSGNTIYF. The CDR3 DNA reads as TGTGCCAGCAGCTTAGCAGGTTCGGGAAACACCATATATTTT.

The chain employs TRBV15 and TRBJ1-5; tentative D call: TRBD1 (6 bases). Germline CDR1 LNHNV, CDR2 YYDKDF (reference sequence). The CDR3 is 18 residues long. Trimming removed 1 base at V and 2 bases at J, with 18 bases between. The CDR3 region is CATSRAWGGAQGNQPQHF. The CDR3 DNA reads TGTGCCACCAGCAGAGCCTGGGGGGGCGCGCAAGGCAATCAGCCCCAGCATTTT.

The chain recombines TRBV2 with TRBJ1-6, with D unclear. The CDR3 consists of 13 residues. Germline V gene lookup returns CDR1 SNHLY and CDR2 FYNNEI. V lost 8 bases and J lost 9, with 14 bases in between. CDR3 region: CASSFTGSSPLHF. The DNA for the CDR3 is TGTGCCAGCTCCTTTACGGGGAGTTCACCCCTCCACTTT.